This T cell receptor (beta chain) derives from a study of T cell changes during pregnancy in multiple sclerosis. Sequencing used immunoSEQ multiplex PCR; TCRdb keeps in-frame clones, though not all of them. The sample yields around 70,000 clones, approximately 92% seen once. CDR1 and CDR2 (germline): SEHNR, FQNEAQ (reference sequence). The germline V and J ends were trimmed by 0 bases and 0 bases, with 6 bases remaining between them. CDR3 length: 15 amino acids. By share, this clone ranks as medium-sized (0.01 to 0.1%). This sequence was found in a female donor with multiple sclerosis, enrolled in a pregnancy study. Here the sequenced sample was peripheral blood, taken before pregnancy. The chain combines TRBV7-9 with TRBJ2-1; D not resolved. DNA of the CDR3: TGTGCCAGCAGCTTAGCGGCGGACTCCTACAATGAGCAGTTCTTC. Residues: CASSLAADSYNEQFF.